This T cell receptor beta chain is from a study of blood T cell repertoires in COVID-19. Whole-study context: The samples span acute and convalescent COVID-19 from the United States, Italy and Spain. T cells, B-cell-depleted T cells, or PBMCs provided the cDNA or gDNA that served as material.

Germline lookup yields CDR1 LNHDA and CDR2 SQIVND (reference sequence). CDR3 length: 15 amino acids. V lost 9 bases and J lost 1; bases outside the gene matches: 4. How the authors handled the data: Amplified reference gene primers provided the basis for estimating nucleated cell counts. Sequenced by immunoSEQ multiplex PCR; TCRdb stores in-frame clones only, minus some. V and J calls and clone size are given by that table; D and trimming were obtained from the DNA. The table includes roughly 200,000 clones, roughly 80% detected once. Sequenced input: peripheral blood. This receptor was obtained from a man aged 45-65 years who had recovered from COVID-19. The chain combines TRBV19 with TRBJ2-2; 11 bases line up with TRBD2. The CDR3 reads CASQGTSGNTGELFF. As DNA, the CDR3 is TGTGCCAGCCAAGGGACTAGCGGGAACACCGGGGAGCTGTTTTTT.